The T cell receptor beta chain described here comes from a study of technical replicates of blood from a few donors. J gave up 6 bases and V 4 bases, and 8 bases lay outside the gene matches. Germline-derived CDR1 and CDR2 are SGHTA and FQGTGA. The CDR3 extends over 16 amino acids. This clone is a singleton in its sample. Using immunoSEQ multiplex PCR, the repertoire was profiled, and TCRdb retains in-frame clones only, with some absent. This table has 70,000 to 90,000 clones, under 95% appearing once. This chain joins TRBV7-3 and TRBJ2-1; 11 bases are shared with TRBD2. The receptor comes from a human donor in good health. The sequenced sample consisted of T cells isolated from PBMCs. For the CDR3, the DNA is TGTGCCAGCAGCTACTCTACTAGCGGGAGTTTCAATGAGCAGTTCTTC. It encodes CASSYSTSGSFNEQFF. Full variable domain (missing parts from reference TRBV7-3 and TRBJ2-1): GAGVSQTPSNKVTEKGKYVELRCDPISGHTALYWYRQSLGQGPEFLIYFQGTGAADDSGLPNDRFFAVRPEGSVSTLKIQRTERGDSAVYLCASSYSTSGSFNEQFFGPGTRLTVL.